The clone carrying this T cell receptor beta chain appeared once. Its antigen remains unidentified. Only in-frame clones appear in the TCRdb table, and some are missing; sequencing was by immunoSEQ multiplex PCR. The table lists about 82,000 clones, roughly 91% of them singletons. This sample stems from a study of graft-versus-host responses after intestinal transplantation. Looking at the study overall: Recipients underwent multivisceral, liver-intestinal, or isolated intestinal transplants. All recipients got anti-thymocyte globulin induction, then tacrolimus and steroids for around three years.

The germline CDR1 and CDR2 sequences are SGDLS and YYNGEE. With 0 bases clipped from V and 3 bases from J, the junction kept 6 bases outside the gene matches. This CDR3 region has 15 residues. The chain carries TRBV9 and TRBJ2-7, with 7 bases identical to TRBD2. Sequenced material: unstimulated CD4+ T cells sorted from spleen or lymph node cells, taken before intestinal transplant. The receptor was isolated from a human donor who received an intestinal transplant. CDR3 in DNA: TGTGCCAGCAGCGTAGGGGGGGGGTTCGACTACGAGCAGTACTTC. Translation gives CASSVGGGFDYEQYF.